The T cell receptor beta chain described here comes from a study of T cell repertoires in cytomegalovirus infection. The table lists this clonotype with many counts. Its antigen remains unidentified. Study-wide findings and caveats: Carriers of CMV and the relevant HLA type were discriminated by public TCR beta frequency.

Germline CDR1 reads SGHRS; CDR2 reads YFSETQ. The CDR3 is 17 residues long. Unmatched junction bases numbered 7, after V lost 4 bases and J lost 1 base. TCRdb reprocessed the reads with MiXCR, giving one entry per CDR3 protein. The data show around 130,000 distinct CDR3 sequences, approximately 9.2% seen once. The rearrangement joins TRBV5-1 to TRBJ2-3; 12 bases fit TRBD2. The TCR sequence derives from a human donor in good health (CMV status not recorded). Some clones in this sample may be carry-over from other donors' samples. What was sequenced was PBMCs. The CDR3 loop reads CASSPRLAGVRTDTQYF. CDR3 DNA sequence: TGCGCCAGCAGCCCCCGACTAGCGGGGGTCCGCACAGATACGCAGTATTTT.